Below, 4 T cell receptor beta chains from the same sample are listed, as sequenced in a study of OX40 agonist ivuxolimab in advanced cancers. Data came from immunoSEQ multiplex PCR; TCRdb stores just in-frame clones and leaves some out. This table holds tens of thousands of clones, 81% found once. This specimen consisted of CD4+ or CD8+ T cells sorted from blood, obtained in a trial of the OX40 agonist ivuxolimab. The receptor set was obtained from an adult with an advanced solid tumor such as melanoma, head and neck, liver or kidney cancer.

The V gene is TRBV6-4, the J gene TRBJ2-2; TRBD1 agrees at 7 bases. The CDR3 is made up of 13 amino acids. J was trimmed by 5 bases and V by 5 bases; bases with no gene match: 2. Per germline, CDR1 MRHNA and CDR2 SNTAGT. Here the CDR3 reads CASSHRGTGELFF. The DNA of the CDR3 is TGTGCCAGCAGTCACAGGGGAACCGGGGAGCTGTTTTTT.

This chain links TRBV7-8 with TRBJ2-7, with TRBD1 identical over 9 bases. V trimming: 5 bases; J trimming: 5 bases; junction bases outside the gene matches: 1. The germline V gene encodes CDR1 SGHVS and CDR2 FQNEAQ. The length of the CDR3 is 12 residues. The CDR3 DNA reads TGTGCCAGCAGCCGGGACAGGGACGAGCAGTACTTC. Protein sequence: CASSRDRDEQYF. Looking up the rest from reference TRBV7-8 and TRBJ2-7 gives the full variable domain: GAGVSQSPRYKVAKRGQDVALRCDPISGHVSLFWYQQALGQGPEFLTYFQNEAQLDKSGLPSDRFFAERPEGSVSTLKIQRTQQEDSAVYLCASSRDRDEQYFGPGTRLTVT.

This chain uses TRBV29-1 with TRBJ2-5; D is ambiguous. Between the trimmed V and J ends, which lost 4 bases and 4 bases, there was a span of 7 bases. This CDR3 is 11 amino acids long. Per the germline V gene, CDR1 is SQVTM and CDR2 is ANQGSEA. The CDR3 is CSVGSIETQYF. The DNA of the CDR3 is TGCAGCGTTGGGTCGATAGAGACCCAGTACTTC.

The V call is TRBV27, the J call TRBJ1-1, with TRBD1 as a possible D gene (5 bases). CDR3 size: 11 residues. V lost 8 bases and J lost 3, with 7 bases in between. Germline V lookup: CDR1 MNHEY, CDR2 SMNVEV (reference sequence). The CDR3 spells CASGAYTEAFF. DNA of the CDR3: TGTGCCAGCGGGGCGTACACTGAAGCTTTCTTT.